The 23 T cell receptor beta chains below were found in one sample sequenced in a study of Ad26.COV2.S vaccination and SARS-CoV-2 variants. Noted treatment: around 19 received Ad26.COV2.S at low or high dose, single or two shots; five or six received placebo; per-sample allocation not given. Sampling was done on day 63 after the first vaccine or placebo injection. Only in-frame clones appear in the TCRdb table, and some are missing; sequencing was by immunoSEQ multiplex PCR. The sample has 410,000 or so clones; around 93% are singletons. Source: peripheral blood, taken in a trial of Ad26.COV2.S vaccine versus placebo. The receptors here all came from a person aged 18-65 years who received the Ad26.COV2.S COVID-19 vaccine or a placebo.

The J gene is TRBJ1-2, the V gene TRBV28, with 9 nucleotides matching TRBD1. V lost 1 base to trimming and J lost 11 bases; unmatched junction nucleotides: 2. Germline V CDR1 and CDR2: MDHEN, SYDVKM. The CDR3 is made up of 12 amino acids. The CDR3 sequence: CASSLSDRGYTF. CDR3 sequence (DNA): TGTGCCAGCAGTTTATCGGACAGGGGTTACACCTTC.

V usage is TRBV7-2 and J usage is TRBJ1-2, with no clear D. The V gene's germline CDR1 is SGHTA and CDR2 FQGNSA. The CDR3 spans 12 residues. V gave up 5 bases and J gave up 3 bases, with 7 bases separating them. The CDR3 DNA is TGTGCCAGCAGCGACACCTACTATGGCTACACCTTC. This codes for CASSDTYYGYTF.

The CDR3 loop is CASSPNSRVENTIYF. CDR3 bases: TGTGCCAGCTCACCAAATAGTCGCGTGGAAAACACCATATATTTT. V is TRBV18 and J is TRBJ1-3, with no clear D. Deletions cut 2 bases from V and 6 bases from J, with 14 bases between. The V gene's germline CDR1 is KGHSH and CDR2 LQKENI. The CDR3 loop spans 15 amino acids.

V gene TRBV7-2 combines with J gene TRBJ2-2, with D tentatively TRBD1 or TRBD2 (5 bases each). Germline lookup yields CDR1 SGHTA and CDR2 FQGNSA. V was pared by 1 base and J by 1 base, with 7 bases between. The CDR3 is 15 amino acids. The CDR3 spells CASSLGGKNTGELFF. In DNA, the CDR3 is TGTGCCAGCAGCTTAGGGGGGAAGAACACCGGGGAGCTGTTTTTT.

The V gene is TRBV4-2, the J gene TRBJ2-1; 9 positions match TRBD2. CDR1 is LGHNA and CDR2 is YNFKEQ in the germline V gene. The J segment lost 15 bases and the V segment lost 3 bases, leaving 6 bases of the junction unmatched. The CDR3 loop spans 12 amino acids. The CDR3 nucleotides are TGTGCCAGCAGCCAGGGAAGCGGGGGGTGGTTCTTC. Translating it yields CASSQGSGGWFF.

The chain employs TRBV19 and TRBJ1-1, with 9 bases fitting TRBD1. Germline values: CDR1 LNHDA, CDR2 SQIVND (reference sequence). The CDR3 extends over 18 amino acids. V was pared by 6 bases and J by 1 base, with 15 bases of the junction left unmatched. The CDR3, as DNA: TGTGCCAGTAGATGGGAAATCCGGGGACAGGGAGAGAACACTGAAGCTTTCTTT. Translation: CASRWEIRGQGENTEAFF.

The chain uses TRBV10-1 and TRBJ2-3; D call uncertain. With 5 bases removed from V and 2 bases from J, the gap between germline ends came to 14 bases. Germline-derived CDR1 and CDR2 are WNHNN and SYGVQD (reference sequence). This CDR3 is 15 amino acids long. The CDR3 DNA is TGCGCCAGCAGTACGAAGGTGCCTAACACAGATACGCAGTATTTT. It translates to CASSTKVPNTDTQYF.

This rearrangement joins TRBV4-3 to TRBJ1-5, with D possibly matching TRBD1 (5 bases). The V end was cut by 0 bases, the J end by 5 bases, with 17 bases between. The CDR3 spans 17 residues. In germline, CDR1 is LGHNA, CDR2 YSLEER. The CDR3 nucleotides are TGCGCCAGCAGCCAAGATCGGGTTTGGGGGGAGGATCAGCCCCAGCATTTT. Protein sequence: CASSQDRVWGEDQPQHF.

This chain joins TRBV5-6 and TRBJ1-2; maybe TRBD1 (5 bases). The germline V and J ends were trimmed by 4 bases and 3 bases, with 16 bases remaining between them. This CDR3 is built from 15 residues. Germline V gene sequence: CDR1 SGHDT, CDR2 YYEEEE. CDR3 residues: CASSPPGTGDYGYTF. CDR3 in DNA: TGTGCCAGCAGCCCCCCGGGGACGGGGGACTATGGCTACACCTTC.

The gene calls are TRBV11-2 and TRBJ1-4; D remains unclear. V was shortened by 4 bases and J by 2 bases, with 14 bases between the two germline ends. Germline lookup yields CDR1 SGHAT and CDR2 FQNNGV. This CDR3 has 16 amino acids. The CDR3 loop is CASSSTAGLTNEKLFF. The CDR3 DNA reads TGTGCCAGCAGCTCGACGGCAGGTCTTACTAATGAAAAACTGTTTTTT.

V is TRBV6-5 and J is TRBJ1-1, with D tentatively TRBD1 (5 bases). CDR1 MNHEY and CDR2 SVGAGI come from the germline V gene. The CDR3 sequence is 13 residues long. Trimming stripped 7 bases from V and 1 base from J, with 10 bases between. The CDR3 region is CASNWGRNTEAFF. The CDR3 DNA reads TGTGCCAGCAATTGGGGACGGAACACTGAAGCTTTCTTT.

This chain joins TRBV4-3 and TRBJ2-7, with 11 bases identical to TRBD1. J lost 3 bases, V lost 3 bases, and 4 bases had no gene match. Germline CDR1 reads LGHNA; CDR2 reads YSLEER. The CDR3 spans 15 residues. This chain's CDR3 is CASSHGQGANYEQYF. CDR3 in DNA: TGCGCCAGCAGCCACGGACAGGGGGCGAACTACGAGCAGTACTTC.

This chain uses TRBV6-5 with TRBJ2-2; D is ambiguous. The CDR3 contains 12 residues. Trimming cost V 6 bases and J 2 bases, with 4 bases left between them. Germline values: CDR1 MNHEY, CDR2 SVGAGI. The CDR3, as DNA: TGTGCCAGCAGATTAAACACCGGGGAGCTGTTTTTT. This translates into CASRLNTGELFF.

The chain uses TRBV13 and TRBJ1-6; TRBD1 might be the D (5 bases). Germline V lookup: CDR1 PRHDT, CDR2 FYEKMQ (reference sequence). Between the trimmed V and J ends, which lost 1 base and 7 bases, there was a span of 14 bases. CDR3 length: 16 amino acids. The CDR3 here is CASSLVQGRWNSPLHF. Written as DNA, the CDR3 is TGTGCCAGCAGCTTAGTCCAGGGACGATGGAATTCACCCCTCCACTTT.

This clone was detected only once. The V gene is TRBV9, the J gene TRBJ2-1; D uncertain. CDR3 length equals 17 residues. V was pared by 0 bases and J by 0 bases, with 13 bases between. Per the germline V gene, CDR1 is SGDLS and CDR2 is YYNGEE. CDR3 residues: CASSVAGILSSYNEQFF. The CDR3 bases are TGTGCCAGCAGCGTAGCGGGTATTCTTAGCTCCTACAATGAGCAGTTCTTC.

The chain uses TRBV6-5 and TRBJ2-6; D gene ambiguous. Per germline, CDR1 MNHEY and CDR2 SVGAGI. Trimming shortened V by 8 bases and J by 4 bases, and 15 bases separated the two germline ends. CDR3 size: 15 residues. The CDR3 sequence: CASSQGISGANVLTF. For the CDR3, the DNA is TGTGCCAGCTCTCAAGGCATATCGGGGGCCAACGTCCTGACTTTC.

J is TRBJ1-1 and V is TRBV20-1; no firm D call. CDR3 length: 11 amino acids. Germline values: CDR1 DFQATT, CDR2 SNEGSKA (reference sequence). The CDR3 sequence: CRPGHPGEAFF. In DNA, the CDR3 is TGCAGGCCTGGGCACCCCGGGGAGGCTTTCTTT.

The rearrangement joins TRBV5-4 to TRBJ2-7, with D possibly TRBD1 on 6 matching bases. The CDR3 is 13 residues long. The V and J ends lost 4 bases and 0 bases respectively, with 8 bases between them. Germline CDR1 reads SGHNT; CDR2 reads YYREEE (reference sequence). CDR3 DNA: TGTGCCAGCAGCCGGGACACCTCCTACGAGCAGTACTTC. The encoded protein is CASSRDTSYEQYF.

V usage is TRBV21-1 and J usage is TRBJ1-6. TRBV21-1 is assigned pseudogene status. There are 19 residues in the CDR3. This chain's CDR3 is CASSKRGPPRPSYNSPLHF. CDR3 nucleotides: TGTGCCAGCAGCAAACGGGGGCCCCCGCGCCCCTCCTATAATTCACCCCTCCACTTT.

The chain links TRBV6-6 to TRBJ2-7, with TRBD1 as a possible D gene (5 bases). The germline V gene encodes CDR1 MNHNY and CDR2 SVGAGI (reference sequence). V lost 0 bases and J lost 6, with 9 bases in between. This CDR3 region has 13 residues. DNA of the CDR3: TGTGCCAGCAGTTACTCGAGGACATCCGAGCAGTACTTC. It specifies CASSYSRTSEQYF.

V and J are TRBV27 and TRBJ2-1; TRBD2 aligns across 7 bases. Germline CDR1 reads MNHEY; CDR2 reads SMNVEV (reference sequence). The CDR3 loop spans 16 amino acids. V dropped 5 bases and J dropped 0; count of bases not matched to a gene: 7. CDR3 amino acids: CASSLLGGSSYNEQFF. In nucleotides, the CDR3 is TGTGCCAGCAGTCTCCTCGGGGGGAGCTCCTACAATGAGCAGTTCTTC.

The chain couples TRBV7-2 to TRBJ2-1; the match to TRBD2 covers 12 bases. Germline trimming cut 5 bases from V and 12 bases from J; bases unmatched to any gene: 14. Germline-derived CDR1 and CDR2 are SGHTA and FQGNSA. This CDR3 has 16 amino acids. The CDR3 DNA sequence: TGTGCCAGCAGCCATCCGGGACTAGCGGGTATCTTGGGGCAGTTCTTC. Translating it yields CASSHPGLAGILGQFF.

The V and J genes are TRBV15 and TRBJ1-5; D gene uncertain. V was cut by 5 bases and J by 3 bases, with 11 bases left in between. The CDR3 has 14 residues. Germline V lookup: CDR1 LNHNV, CDR2 YYDKDF (reference sequence). The CDR3 DNA sequence: TGTGCCACCAGCGACGGACGGAACAATCAGCCCCAGCATTTT. Translation gives CATSDGRNNQPQHF. Drawing the rest from reference TRBV15 and TRBJ1-5, the complete variable domain is DAMVIQNPRYQVTQFGKPVTLSCSQTLNHNVMYWYQQKSSQAPKLLFHYYDKDFNNEADTPDNFQSRRPNTSFCFLDIRSPGLGDTAMYLCATSDGRNNQPQHFGDGTRLSIL.